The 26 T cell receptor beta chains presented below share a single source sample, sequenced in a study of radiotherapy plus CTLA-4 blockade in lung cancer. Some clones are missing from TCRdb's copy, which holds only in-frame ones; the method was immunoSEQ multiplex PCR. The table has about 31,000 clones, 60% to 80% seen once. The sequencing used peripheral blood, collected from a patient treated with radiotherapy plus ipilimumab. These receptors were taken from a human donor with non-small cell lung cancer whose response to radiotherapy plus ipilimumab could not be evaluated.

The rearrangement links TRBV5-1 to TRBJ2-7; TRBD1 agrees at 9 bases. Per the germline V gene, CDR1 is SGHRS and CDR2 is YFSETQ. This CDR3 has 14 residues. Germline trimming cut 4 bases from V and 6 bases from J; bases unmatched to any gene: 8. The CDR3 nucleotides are TGCGCCAGCAGCCCCCGGGACAGGGTTCTCGAGCAGTACTTC. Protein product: CASSPRDRVLEQYF.

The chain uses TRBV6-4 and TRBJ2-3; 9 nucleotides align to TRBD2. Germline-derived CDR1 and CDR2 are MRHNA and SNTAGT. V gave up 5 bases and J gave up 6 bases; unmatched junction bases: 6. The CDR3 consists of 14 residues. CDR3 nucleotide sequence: TGTGCCAGCAGTTTAGCGGGAGATTCTGATACGCAGTATTTT. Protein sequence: CASSLAGDSDTQYF.

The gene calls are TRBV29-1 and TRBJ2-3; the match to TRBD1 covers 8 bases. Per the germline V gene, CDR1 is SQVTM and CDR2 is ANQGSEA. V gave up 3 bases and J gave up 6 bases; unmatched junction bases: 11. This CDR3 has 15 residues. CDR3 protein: CSVDAGGYHWDTQYF. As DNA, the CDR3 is TGCAGCGTTGACGCAGGGGGCTACCACTGGGATACGCAGTATTTT.

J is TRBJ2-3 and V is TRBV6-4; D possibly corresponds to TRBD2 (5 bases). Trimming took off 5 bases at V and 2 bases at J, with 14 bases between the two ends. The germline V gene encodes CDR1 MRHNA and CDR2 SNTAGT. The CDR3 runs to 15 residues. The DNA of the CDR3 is TGTGCCAGCAGTCGGCTAGCACACGCCACAGATACGCAGTATTTT. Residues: CASSRLAHATDTQYF.

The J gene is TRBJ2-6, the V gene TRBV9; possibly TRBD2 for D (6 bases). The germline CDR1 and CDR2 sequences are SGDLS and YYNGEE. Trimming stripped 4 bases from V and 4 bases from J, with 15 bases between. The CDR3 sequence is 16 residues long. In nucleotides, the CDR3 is TGTGCCAGCAGCCCTAGCGTCGGCTCGGGGGCCAACGTCCTGACTTTC. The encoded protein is CASSPSVGSGANVLTF.

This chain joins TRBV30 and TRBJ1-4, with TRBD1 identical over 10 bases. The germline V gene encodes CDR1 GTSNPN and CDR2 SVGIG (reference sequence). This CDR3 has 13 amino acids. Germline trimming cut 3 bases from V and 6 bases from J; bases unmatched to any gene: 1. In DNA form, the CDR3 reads TGTGCCTGGAGGACAGGGGGCTATGAAAAACTGTTTTTT. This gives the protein CAWRTGGYEKLFF.

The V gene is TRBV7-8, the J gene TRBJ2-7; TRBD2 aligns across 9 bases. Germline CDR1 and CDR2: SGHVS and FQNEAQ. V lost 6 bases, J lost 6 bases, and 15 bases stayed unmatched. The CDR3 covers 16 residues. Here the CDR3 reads CASRPPGREGRSEQYF. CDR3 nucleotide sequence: TGTGCCAGCAGACCTCCGGGGCGGGAGGGCCGTAGCGAGCAGTACTTC. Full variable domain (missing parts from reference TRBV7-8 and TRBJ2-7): GAGVSQSPRYKVAKRGQDVALRCDPISGHVSLFWYQQALGQGPEFLTYFQNEAQLDKSGLPSDRFFAERPEGSVSTLKIQRTQQEDSAVYLCASRPPGREGRSEQYFGPGTRLTVT.

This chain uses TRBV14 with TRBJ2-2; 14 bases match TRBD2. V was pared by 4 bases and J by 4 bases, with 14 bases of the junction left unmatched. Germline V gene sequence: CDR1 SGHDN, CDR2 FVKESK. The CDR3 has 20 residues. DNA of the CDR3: TGTGCCAGCAGCCGCCCAGGGACTAGCGGGAGCTTGTGGGGCACCGGGGAGCTGTTTTTT. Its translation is CASSRPGTSGSLWGTGELFF.

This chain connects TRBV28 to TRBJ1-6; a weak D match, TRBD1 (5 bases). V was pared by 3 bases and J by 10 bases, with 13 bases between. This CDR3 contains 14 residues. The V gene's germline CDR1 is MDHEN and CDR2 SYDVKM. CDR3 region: CASSFRRVGSPLHF. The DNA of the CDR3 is TGTGCCAGCAGTTTCCGCAGGGTTGGATCACCCCTCCACTTT.

The CDR3 sequence: CASGRTSYEQYF. For the CDR3, the DNA is TGTGCCAGCGGCAGAACATCCTACGAGCAGTACTTC. J is TRBJ2-7 and V is TRBV7-8; D unresolved. V was trimmed by 8 bases and J by 1 base, leaving 9 bases between them. The CDR3 length is 12 residues. The germline gives CDR1 SGHVS, CDR2 FQNEAQ. The full variable domain, with the rest looked up from reference TRBV7-8 and TRBJ2-7, is GAGVSQSPRYKVAKRGQDVALRCDPISGHVSLFWYQQALGQGPEFLTYFQNEAQLDKSGLPSDRFFAERPEGSVSTLKIQRTQQEDSAVYLCASGRTSYEQYFGPGTRLTVT.

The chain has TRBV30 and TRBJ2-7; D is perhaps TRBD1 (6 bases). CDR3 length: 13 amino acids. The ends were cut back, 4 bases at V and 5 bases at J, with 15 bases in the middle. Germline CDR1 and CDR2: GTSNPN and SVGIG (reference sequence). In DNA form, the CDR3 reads TGTGCCTGGACACAGGGCAGAGTGGACGAGCAGTACTTC. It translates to CAWTQGRVDEQYF. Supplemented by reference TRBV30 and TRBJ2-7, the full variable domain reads SQTIHQWPATLVQPVGSPLSLECTVEGTSNPNLYWYRQAAGRGLQLLFYSVGIGQISSEVPQNLSASRPQDRQFILSSKKLLLSDSGFYLCAWTQGRVDEQYFGPGTRLTVT.

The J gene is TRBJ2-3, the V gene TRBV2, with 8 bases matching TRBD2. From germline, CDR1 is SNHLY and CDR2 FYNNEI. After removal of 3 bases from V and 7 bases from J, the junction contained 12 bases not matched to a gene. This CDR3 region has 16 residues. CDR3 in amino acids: CASSDRGTRSQNTQYF. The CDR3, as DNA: TGTGCCAGCAGTGATAGGGGGACTAGGTCACAGAATACGCAGTATTTT.

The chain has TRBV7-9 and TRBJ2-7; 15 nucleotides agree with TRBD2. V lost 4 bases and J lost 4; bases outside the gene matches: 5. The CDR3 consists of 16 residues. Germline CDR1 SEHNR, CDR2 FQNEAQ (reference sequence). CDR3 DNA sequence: TGTGCCAGCAGCTCCCAGGGACTAGCGGGAGGATACGAGCAGTACTTC. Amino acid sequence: CASSSQGLAGGYEQYF.

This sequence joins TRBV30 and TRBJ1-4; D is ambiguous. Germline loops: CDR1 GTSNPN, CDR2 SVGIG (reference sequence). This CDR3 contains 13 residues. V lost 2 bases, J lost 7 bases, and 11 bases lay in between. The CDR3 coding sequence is TGTGCCTGGAGTCGAGTGGAGGGTGAAAAACTGTTTTTT. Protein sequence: CAWSRVEGEKLFF.

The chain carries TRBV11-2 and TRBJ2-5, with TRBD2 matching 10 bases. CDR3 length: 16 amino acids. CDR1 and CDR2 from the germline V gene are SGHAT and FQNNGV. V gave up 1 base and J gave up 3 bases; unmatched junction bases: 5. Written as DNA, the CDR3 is TGTGCCAGCAGCTTAGTAAGACTAGCGGGCAAAGAGACCCAGTACTTC. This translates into CASSLVRLAGKETQYF.

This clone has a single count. The CDR3 region has the DNA TGTGCCAGCAGTGAAAAGGGGACAGGGGGAATTGCGACCCAGTACTTC. This gives the protein CASSEKGTGGIATQYF. The rearrangement joins TRBV25-1 to TRBJ2-5, with 11 bases lining up with TRBD1. The CDR3 consists of 16 residues. Germline CDR1 is MGHDK and CDR2 is SYGVNS. Trimming cost V 2 bases and J 7 bases; bases outside gene matches: 9.

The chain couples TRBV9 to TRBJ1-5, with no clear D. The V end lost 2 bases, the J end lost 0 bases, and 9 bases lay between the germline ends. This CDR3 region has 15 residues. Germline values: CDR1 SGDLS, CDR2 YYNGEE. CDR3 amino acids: CASSVEPYSNQPQHF. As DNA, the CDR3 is TGTGCCAGCAGCGTCGAGCCTTATAGCAATCAGCCCCAGCATTTT.

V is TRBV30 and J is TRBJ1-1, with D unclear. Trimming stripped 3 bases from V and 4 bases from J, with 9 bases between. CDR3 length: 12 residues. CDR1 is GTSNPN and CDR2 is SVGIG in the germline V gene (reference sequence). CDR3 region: CAWRGGGTEAFF. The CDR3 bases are TGTGCCTGGAGGGGAGGCGGCACTGAAGCTTTCTTT.

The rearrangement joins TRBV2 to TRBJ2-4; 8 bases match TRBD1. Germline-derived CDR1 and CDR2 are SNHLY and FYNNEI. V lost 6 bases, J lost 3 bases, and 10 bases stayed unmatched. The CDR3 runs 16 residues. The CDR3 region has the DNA TGTGCCAGCAGGCCAGGGGGCGCGGTAGGCAAAAACATTCAGTACTTC. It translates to CASRPGGAVGKNIQYF.

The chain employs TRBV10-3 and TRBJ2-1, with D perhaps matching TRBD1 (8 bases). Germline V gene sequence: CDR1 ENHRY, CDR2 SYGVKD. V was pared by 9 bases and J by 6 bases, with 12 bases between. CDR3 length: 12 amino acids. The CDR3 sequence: CAISGTGNEQFF. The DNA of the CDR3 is TGTGCCATAAGCGGGACAGGCAATGAGCAGTTCTTC.

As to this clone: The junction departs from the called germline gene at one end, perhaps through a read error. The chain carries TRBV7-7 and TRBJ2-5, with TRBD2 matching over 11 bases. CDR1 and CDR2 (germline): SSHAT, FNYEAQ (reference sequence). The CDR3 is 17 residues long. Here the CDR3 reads CASSPNPGLAAQETQYF. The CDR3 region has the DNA TGTGCTAGCAGCCCCAATCCGGGACTAGCGGCCCAAGAGACCCAGTACTTC.

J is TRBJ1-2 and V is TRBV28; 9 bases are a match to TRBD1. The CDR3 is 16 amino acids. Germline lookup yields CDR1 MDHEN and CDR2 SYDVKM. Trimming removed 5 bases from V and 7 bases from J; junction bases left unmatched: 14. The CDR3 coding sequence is TGTGCCAGCAGTCTAACCCTCGGGACAGGGCTGAGTGGCTACACCTTC. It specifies CASSLTLGTGLSGYTF.

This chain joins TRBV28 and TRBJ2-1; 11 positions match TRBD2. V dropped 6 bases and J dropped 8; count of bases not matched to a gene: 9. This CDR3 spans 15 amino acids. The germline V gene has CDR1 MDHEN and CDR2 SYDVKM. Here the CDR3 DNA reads TGTGCCAGCAGCCCCCTTAGCGGGAGGGCCCATGAGCAGTTCTTC. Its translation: CASSPLSGRAHEQFF.

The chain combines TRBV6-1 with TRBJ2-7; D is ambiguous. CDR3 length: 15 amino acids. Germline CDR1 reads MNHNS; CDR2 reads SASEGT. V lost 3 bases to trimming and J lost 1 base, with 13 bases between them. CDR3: CASSDYYGGSYEQYF. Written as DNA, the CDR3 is TGTGCCAGCAGTGACTACTATGGCGGTTCCTACGAGCAGTACTTC.

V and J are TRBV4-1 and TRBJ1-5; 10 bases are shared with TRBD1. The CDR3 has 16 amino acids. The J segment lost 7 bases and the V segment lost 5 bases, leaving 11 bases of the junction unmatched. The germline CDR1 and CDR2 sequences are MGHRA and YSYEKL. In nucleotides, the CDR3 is TGCGCCAGCAGCAGGGTGGTAGGACAGGGGGGCCAGCCCCAGCATTTT. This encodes CASSRVVGQGGQPQHF.

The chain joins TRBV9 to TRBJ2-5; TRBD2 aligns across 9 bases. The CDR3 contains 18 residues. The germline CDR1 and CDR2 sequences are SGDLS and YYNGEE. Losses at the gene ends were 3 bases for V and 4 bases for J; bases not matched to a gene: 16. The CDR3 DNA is TGTGCCAGCAGCGAGCGGACGGGACGAGCGGGAGGTCGAGAGACCCAGTACTTC. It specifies CASSERTGRAGGRETQYF.